Below are 19 T cell receptor beta chains sequenced from a single sample in a study of cytomegalovirus exposure and HLA in healthy donors. PCR used 60 Vbeta primers and 13 Jbeta primers. Sequenced by immunoSEQ multiplex PCR; TCRdb stores in-frame clones only, minus some. Of about 130,000 clones listed, roughly 85% are singletons. Input material: PBMCs. The receptors derive from a woman between 40 and 50 years old in good health and CMV-seropositive.

V and J are TRBV7-9 and TRBJ1-2; 7 bases map to TRBD1. V trimming: 5 bases; J trimming: 5 bases; junction bases outside the gene matches: 8. The CDR3 consists of 14 residues. CDR1 and CDR2 (germline): SEHNR, FQNEAQ (reference sequence). The CDR3 region is CASSQQTTGYGYTF. The CDR3 coding sequence is TGTGCCAGCAGCCAACAAACGACAGGGTATGGCTACACCTTC.

The DNA of the CDR3 is TGCGCCAGCAGCCAAGTGGTATCGGGATCCGGGGAGCTGTTTTTT. The encoded protein is CASSQVVSGSGELFF. The chain recombines TRBV4-1 with TRBJ2-2; D might be TRBD2 (5 bases). The length of the CDR3 is 15 residues. The V end lost 1 base, the J end lost 6 bases, and 12 bases lay between the germline ends. Germline V gene sequence: CDR1 MGHRA, CDR2 YSYEKL.

This clone was recorded a few times. Other DNA sequences of this sample code for an identical CDR3. The chain joins TRBV6-5 to TRBJ2-7; TRBD2 aligns across 10 bases. The CDR3 is 14 residues long. Germline V gene data show CDR1 as MNHEY and CDR2 as SVGAGI. Trimming took 6 bases from V and 0 from J; bases not matched to a gene: 2. CDR3 nucleotide sequence: TGTGCCAGCAGCAGGACTAGCGGCTCCTACGAGCAGTACTTC. Translation gives CASSRTSGSYEQYF.

The CDR3 nucleotides are TGTGCCAGCAGCTTCCGGGACAGGGGTTCACCCCTCCACTTT. It codes for CASSFRDRGSPLHF. This chain links TRBV7-8 with TRBJ1-6, with 10 bases identical to TRBD1. Germline-derived CDR1 and CDR2 are SGHVS and FQNEAQ. After removal of 3 bases from V and 9 bases from J, the junction contained 2 bases not matched to a gene. The CDR3 runs to 14 residues.

The chain's CDR3 is CASSPPRADYSYNEQFF. For the CDR3, the DNA is TGTGCCAGCAGTCCTCCTCGCGCCGATTACTCCTACAATGAGCAGTTCTTC. This sequence joins TRBV28 and TRBJ2-1; D unclear. This CDR3 spans 17 amino acids. CDR1 is MDHEN and CDR2 is SYDVKM in the germline V gene. The ends were cut back, 5 bases at V and 0 bases at J, with 17 bases in the middle.

V is TRBV7-3 and J is TRBJ2-5; 7 positions agree with TRBD1. With V trimmed by 3 bases and J by 4 bases, 8 bases remained unmatched. Germline CDR1 is SGHTA and CDR2 is FQGTGA. This CDR3 is 15 amino acids long. Written as DNA, the CDR3 is TGTGCCAGCAGCTTCGATGGGAGACAGGGAGAGACCCAGTACTTC. It yields the protein CASSFDGRQGETQYF.

This clone was found many times. CDR3 region: CASRDAGAGRNEQYF. The CDR3 DNA reads TGTGCCAGCAGGGACGCGGGCGCGGGAAGGAACGAGCAGTACTTC. V gene TRBV6-1 combines with J gene TRBJ2-7; D might be TRBD2 (6 bases). V gave up 6 bases and J gave up 5 bases, with 20 bases separating them. The germline CDR1 and CDR2 sequences are MNHNS and SASEGT. The CDR3 loop spans 15 amino acids.

The rearrangement joins TRBV25-1 to TRBJ2-1; the match to TRBD2 covers 8 bases. V lost 8 bases and J lost 1; bases outside the gene matches: 4. CDR3 length: 14 amino acids. Germline CDR1 is MGHDK and CDR2 is SYGVNS. The CDR3 sequence is CASQGGGSYNEQFF. The CDR3 DNA reads as TGTGCCAGCCAAGGCGGGGGGTCCTACAATGAGCAGTTCTTC.

The chain joins TRBV19 to TRBJ2-7; D remains unclear. V was shortened by 5 bases and J by 2 bases, with 10 bases between the two germline ends. This CDR3 contains 13 residues. Germline CDR1 and CDR2: LNHDA and SQIVND (reference sequence). Here the CDR3 DNA reads TGTGCCAGTAGTTACCGAGTTACCTACGAGCAGTACTTC. It translates to CASSYRVTYEQYF.

This chain links TRBV5-1 with TRBJ2-3; a possible D gene is TRBD2 (6 bases). CDR1 is SGHRS, CDR2 YFSETQ, per germline. The CDR3 runs 13 residues. V was pared by 4 bases and J by 3 bases, with 9 bases between. The DNA for the CDR3 is TGCGCCAGCAGCCTGGGGAGGACAGATACGCAGTATTTT. Translated: CASSLGRTDTQYF.

Regarding this clone: One end of the junction is discordant with germline, which a read error may explain. This chain joins TRBV7-9 and TRBJ1-3, with D perhaps TRBD1 (6 bases). Germline V gene sequence: CDR1 SEHNR, CDR2 FQNEAQ (reference sequence). This CDR3 has 13 amino acids. The CDR3 nucleotides are TGTTCCAGCAGCCAGGGGCCCGGAAACACCATATATTTT. Translating it yields CSSSQGPGNTIYF.

This rearrangement joins TRBV30 to TRBJ1-2; 9 bases are shared with TRBD1. The CDR3 covers 16 residues. The junction had 14 bases not matched to a gene; V was cut back by 3 bases and J by 6 bases. CDR1 is GTSNPN and CDR2 is SVGIG in the germline V gene (reference sequence). The CDR3 coding sequence is TGTGCCTGGAGGAGGGGACAGGGTTGGTTTGTACATGGCTACACCTTC. Its translation: CAWRRGQGWFVHGYTF.

This clone was seen only a few times. The genes are TRBV2 and TRBJ2-7; the D gene is possibly TRBD1 (5 bases). The germline V and J ends were trimmed by 6 bases and 5 bases, with 17 bases remaining between them. The germline V gene has CDR1 SNHLY and CDR2 FYNNEI. The CDR3 is made up of 14 amino acids. The CDR3 DNA is TGTGCCAGCAGGATTACAGGATCGATCCACGAGCAGTACTTC. This translates into CASRITGSIHEQYF.

This sequence joins TRBV4-2 and TRBJ2-7; 7 bases match TRBD1. The germline V gene encodes CDR1 LGHNA and CDR2 YNFKEQ. V shed 0 bases and J 1 base; nucleotides not matched to a gene: 6. The CDR3 covers 16 residues. CDR3 nucleotide sequence: TGTGCCAGCAGCCAAGATAAGAACAGGGGATCCTACGAGCAGTACTTC. This gives the protein CASSQDKNRGSYEQYF.

This chain joins TRBV29-1 and TRBJ2-5; the D gene is possibly TRBD2 (5 bases). The DNA end is a closer match to TRBJ2-7, so the J assignment may be wrong. The CDR3 runs to 12 residues. Germline CDR1 and CDR2: SQVTM and ANQGSEA. In nucleotides, the CDR3 is TGCAGCGCCCTCCCCCGGGAAGACGAGCAGTACTTC. Protein sequence: CSALPREDEQYF.

The chain links TRBV7-9 to TRBJ2-5; D ambiguous. TRBJ2-7 matches the DNA end more closely, so the J call is doubtful. Germline V gene sequence: CDR1 SEHNR, CDR2 FQNEAQ (reference sequence). The CDR3 loop spans 12 amino acids. CDR3 sequence: CASSLSRYEQYF. The CDR3 region has the DNA TGTGCCAGCAGCTTGAGTCGATACGAGCAGTACTTC.

This chain joins TRBV7-2 and TRBJ2-7; 11 nucleotides align to TRBD2. Losses at the gene ends were 4 bases for V and 4 bases for J; bases not matched to a gene: 6. The CDR3 is made up of 15 amino acids. Germline CDR1 is SGHTA and CDR2 is FQGNSA. The CDR3 DNA sequence: TGTGCCAGCAGCTCGACTAGCGGGAATGGATACGAGCAGTACTTC. Amino acid sequence: CASSSTSGNGYEQYF. Drawing the rest from reference TRBV7-2 and TRBJ2-7, the complete variable domain is GAGVSQSPSNKVTEKGKDVELRCDPISGHTALYWYRQSLGQGLEFLIYFQGNSAPDKSGLPSDRFSAERTGGSVSTLTIQRTQQEDSAVYLCASSSTSGNGYEQYFGPGTRLTVT.

The rearrangement links TRBV29-1 to TRBJ2-2; 8 nucleotides agree with TRBD2. In germline, CDR1 is SQVTM, CDR2 ANQGSEA. The CDR3 is 14 residues long. J gave up 6 bases and V 5 bases, and 8 bases lay outside the gene matches. The CDR3 nucleotides read TGCAGCGTTCGGGAGGGAGGAGTGGCCGGGGAGCTGTTTTTT. It is translated as CSVREGGVAGELFF.

The chain carries TRBV9 and TRBJ2-2; 11 bases are a match to TRBD2. The CDR3 sequence is 17 residues long. Germline CDR1 and CDR2: SGDLS and YYNGEE. Trimming at V came to 1 base and at J to 3 bases, leaving 5 bases not matched to a gene. Here the CDR3 DNA reads TGTGCCAGCAGCGTACGACTAGCGGGATTTCACACCGGGGAGCTGTTTTTT. It translates to CASSVRLAGFHTGELFF. The whole variable domain, filled in from reference TRBV9 and TRBJ2-2, reads DSGVTQTPKHLITATGQRVTLRCSPRSGDLSVYWYQQSLDQGLQFLIQYYNGEERAKGNILERFSAQQFPDLHSELNLSSLELGDSALYFCASSVRLAGFHTGELFFGEGSRLTVL.